This T cell receptor (beta chain) originates from a study of shared clonotypes between healthy human individuals. The CDR3 is 16 amino acids. After removal of 0 bases from V and 3 bases from J, the junction contained 4 bases not matched to a gene. Germline CDR1 SGHTA, CDR2 FQGNSA. This clone has only a few counts. Assay execution took place at the deep level. Sorted-subset replicate PCR reactions were performed with about 190 ng DNA, corresponding to 30,000 to 35,000 T cell genomes. Libraries were prepared by immunoSEQ multiplex PCR; TCRdb keeps only in-frame clonotypes and omits some of them. The sample holds approximately 97,000 clones; roughly two thirds are singletons and the top ten take over 35%.

The sequencing sample was made of memory CD8+ T cells sorted from blood. Documented subset: CD45RO+ cells pooled with CCR7-negative TemRA cells. The J gene is TRBJ2-1, the V gene TRBV7-2; TRBD2 agrees at 8 bases. The receptor's source is a man between 25 and 39 years old in good health. CDR3 in DNA: TGTGCCAGCAGCTTAGCCCCCACTAGCGGCTACAATGAGCAGTTCTTC. Its translation: CASSLAPTSGYNEQFF.